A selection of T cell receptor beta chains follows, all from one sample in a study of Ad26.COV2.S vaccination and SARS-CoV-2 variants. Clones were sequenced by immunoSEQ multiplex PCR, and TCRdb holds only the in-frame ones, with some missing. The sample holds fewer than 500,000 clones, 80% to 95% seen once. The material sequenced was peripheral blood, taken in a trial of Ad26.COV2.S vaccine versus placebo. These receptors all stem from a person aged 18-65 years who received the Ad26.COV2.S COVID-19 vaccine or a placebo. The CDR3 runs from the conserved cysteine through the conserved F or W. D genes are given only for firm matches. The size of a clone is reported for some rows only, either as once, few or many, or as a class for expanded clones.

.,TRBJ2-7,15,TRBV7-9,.,TGTGCCAGCAGCTTAGCTGGGGAAAGCAGCTACGAGCAGTACTTC,CASSLAGESSYEQYF
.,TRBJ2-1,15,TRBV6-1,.,TGTGCCAGCAGCCAAGGGCAGGGTCCCTACAATGAGCAGTTCTTC,CASSQGQGPYNEQFF
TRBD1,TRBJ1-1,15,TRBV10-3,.,TGTGCCATCAGTGAGTCAATGGACAGGGTGATGGATGCTTTCTTT,CAISESMDRVMDAFF
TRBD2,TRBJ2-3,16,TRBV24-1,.,TGTGCCACCAGTGACCGACTAGCGGGAGGGCCGCGGACGCAGTATTTT,CATSDRLAGGPRTQYF
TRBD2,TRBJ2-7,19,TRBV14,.,TGTGCCAGCAGCTGGCGGCCCGGGACTAGCGGGAGTGGCTCCTACGAGCAGTACTTC,CASSWRPGTSGSGSYEQYF
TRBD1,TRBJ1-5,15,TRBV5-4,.,TGTGCCAGCAGCCTAGAGGGACAGAACAATCAGCCCCAGCATTTT,CASSLEGQNNQPQHF
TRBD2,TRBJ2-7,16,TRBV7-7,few,TGTGCCAGCAGCTTACTACTAGCGGGGTACTCCTACGAGCAGTACTTC,CASSLLLAGYSYEQYF
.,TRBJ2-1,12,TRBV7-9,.,TGTGCCAGCAGCTTAGGACAATGGGAGCAGTTCTTC,CASSLGQWEQFF
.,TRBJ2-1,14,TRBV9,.,TGTGCCAGCAGCGCCTCCGGGAAGAACAATGAGCAGTTCTTC,CASSASGKNNEQFF
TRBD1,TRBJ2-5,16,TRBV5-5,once,TGTGCCAGCAGCGGCCCCGAACAGGGGGCTGGGGAGACCCAGTACTTC,CASSGPEQGAGETQYF
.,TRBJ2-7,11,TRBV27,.,TGTGCCAGCAGTACAGGGCTCGAGCAGTACTTC,CASSTGLEQYF
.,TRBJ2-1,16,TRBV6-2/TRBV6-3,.,TGTGCCAGCAGTGAGACTGTACGAAGCTCCTACAATGAGCAGTTCTTC,CASSETVRSSYNEQFF
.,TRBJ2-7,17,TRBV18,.,TGTGCCAGCTCACCACAACGGTTCGGAGGTAGAGGCTACGAGCAGTACTTC,CASSPQRFGGRGYEQYF
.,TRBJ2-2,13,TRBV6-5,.,TGTGCCAGCAGCAGGGGTAACACCGGGGAGCTGTTTTTT,CASSRGNTGELFF
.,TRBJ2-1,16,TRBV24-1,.,TGTGCCACCAGTGATCCGACTAGGGCAAGAGGAAATGAGCAGTTCTTC,CATSDPTRARGNEQFF
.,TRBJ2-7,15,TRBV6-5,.,TGTGCCAGCGGGCGGCCCGGGACGATGGCCTACGAGCAGTACTTC,CASGRPGTMAYEQYF
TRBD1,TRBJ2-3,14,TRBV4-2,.,TGTGCCAGCAGCCGGGAACAGGGGACAGATACGCAGTATTTT,CASSREQGTDTQYF
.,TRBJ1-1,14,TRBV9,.,TGTGCCAGCAGCGTCAACAGGGATGGGACTGAAGCTTTCTTT,CASSVNRDGTEAFF
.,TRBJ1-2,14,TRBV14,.,TGTGCCAGCAGCCAAGTCGGGGATAACTATGGCTACACCTTC,CASSQVGDNYGYTF
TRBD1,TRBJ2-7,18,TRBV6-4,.,TGTGCCACCCCCCCCGCAGGACAGGGCGGCAACCAAAACTACGAGCAGTACTTC,CATPPAGQGGNQNYEQYF
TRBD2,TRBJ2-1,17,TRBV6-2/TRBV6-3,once,TGTGCCAGCAGTTACTCGAACGCGGGAGGGCCGAGGAATGAGCAGTTCTTC,CASSYSNAGGPRNEQFF
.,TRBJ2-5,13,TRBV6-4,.,TGTGCCAGCAGTGAGGGGGCCTGGGAGACCCAGTACTTC,CASSEGAWETQYF
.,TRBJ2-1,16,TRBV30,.,TGTGCCTGGAGTGGGGGTTTCGGGGGCCCCGGCAATGAGCAGTTCTTC,CAWSGGFGGPGNEQFF
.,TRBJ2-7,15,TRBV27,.,TGTGCCAGCAGTTTATCACCGGGAGTGGAATACGAGCAGTACTTC,CASSLSPGVEYEQYF
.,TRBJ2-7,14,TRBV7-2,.,TGTGCCAGCAGCTTAATCGGCGCCTCCTACGAGCAGTACTTC,CASSLIGASYEQYF
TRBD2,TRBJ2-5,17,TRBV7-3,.,TGTGCCAGCAGCTTAATGGGACTAGCGGGAGGGGCAGAGACCCAGTACTTC,CASSLMGLAGGAETQYF
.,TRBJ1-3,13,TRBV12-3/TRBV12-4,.,TGTGCCAGCAGTTTATCCTCTGGAAACACCATATATTTT,CASSLSSGNTIYF
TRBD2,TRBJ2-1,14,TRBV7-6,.,TGTGCCAGCAGCTTACTAGCGGCGAACAATGAGCAGTTCTTC,CASSLLAANNEQFF
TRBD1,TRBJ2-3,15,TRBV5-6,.,TGTGCCAGCAGCGCTGGGACAGGGCTCACAGATACGCAGTATTTT,CASSAGTGLTDTQYF